The 19 T cell receptor beta chains presented below share a single source sample, sequenced in a study of OX40 agonist ivuxolimab in advanced cancers. Measured with immunoSEQ multiplex PCR; TCRdb has only the in-frame clones, and not every one. Altogether around 95,000 clones are present, 89% being singletons, with the ten largest covering about 0.15%. The sample in question was CD4+ or CD8+ T cells sorted from blood, obtained in a trial of the OX40 agonist ivuxolimab. These receptors were collected from an adult with an advanced solid tumor such as melanoma, head and neck, liver or kidney cancer.

The gene calls are TRBV5-6 and TRBJ2-5; D ambiguous. Trimming cost V 5 bases and J 2 bases, with 10 bases left between them. The CDR3 spans 13 residues. CDR1 is SGHDT and CDR2 is YYEEEE in the germline V gene. Here the CDR3 DNA reads TGTGCCAGCAGGGAGCAAAATCAAGAGACCCAGTACTTC. As protein: CASREQNQETQYF.

V is TRBV19 and J is TRBJ1-6, with D maybe TRBD1 (5 bases). Germline-derived CDR1 and CDR2 are LNHDA and SQIVND (reference sequence). With 1 base removed from V and 11 bases from J, the gap between germline ends came to 12 bases. This CDR3 is 14 amino acids long. CDR3 sequence (DNA): TGTGCCAGTAGTATAGTGGGCAGGGATGCACCCCTCCACTTT. This translates into CASSIVGRDAPLHF.

The chain recombines TRBV12-5 with TRBJ1-5; D gene uncertain. Trimming pared 7 bases from V and 1 base from J, leaving 5 bases between. The CDR3 runs 12 residues. Germline V gene sequence: CDR1 LGHNT, CDR2 FRNRAP. The CDR3 protein is CASALSNQPQHF. In DNA form, the CDR3 reads TGTGCTAGTGCTCTGAGCAATCAGCCCCAGCATTTT.

This chain links TRBV5-1 with TRBJ2-5, with 7 nucleotides matching TRBD2. Per germline, CDR1 SGHRS and CDR2 YFSETQ. The CDR3 extends over 14 amino acids. The V gene end was trimmed by 2 bases and the J gene end by 9 bases; junction bases not matched to a gene: 10. The CDR3 region is CASSLLTSRDAQYF. In nucleotides, the CDR3 is TGCGCCAGCAGCTTACTGACTAGCAGGGACGCCCAGTACTTC.

The genes are TRBV6-4 and TRBJ1-2, with a possible D match to TRBD1 (6 bases). Per the germline V gene, CDR1 is MRHNA and CDR2 is SNTAGT. V lost 4 bases, J lost 4 bases, and 13 bases lay in between. The CDR3 covers 14 residues. CDR3 coding DNA: TGTGCCAGCAGTGGGTATCAGGGGCTCTATGGCTACACCTTC. This translates into CASSGYQGLYGYTF.

The V gene is TRBV6-1, the J gene TRBJ1-6; D remains unclear. Germline lookup yields CDR1 MNHNS and CDR2 SASEGT. This CDR3 has 15 amino acids. Trimming took off 6 bases at V and 0 bases at J, with 9 bases between the two ends. CDR3 region: CASRSLSSYNSPLHF. Written as DNA, the CDR3 is TGTGCCAGCAGATCGCTGAGCTCCTATAATTCACCCCTCCACTTT.

The CDR3: CASSQAKGSGGLTGELFF. The CDR3 bases are TGTGCCAGCAGCCAAGCGAAGGGTAGCGGGGGTCTCACCGGGGAGCTGTTTTTT. This rearrangement joins TRBV4-2 to TRBJ2-2, with 9 bases aligning to TRBD2. Germline CDR1 reads LGHNA; CDR2 reads YNFKEQ. Germline trimming cut 1 base from V and 4 bases from J; bases unmatched to any gene: 10. The CDR3 sequence is 18 residues long.

V gene TRBV10-1 combines with J gene TRBJ2-7; no reliable D call. CDR3 size: 13 residues. Per germline, CDR1 WNHNN and CDR2 SYGVQD (reference sequence). V was shortened by 2 bases and J by 6 bases, with 11 bases between the two germline ends. The CDR3 spells CASSEGRRVEQYF. In nucleotides, the CDR3 is TGCGCCAGCAGTGAGGGTCGACGGGTCGAGCAGTACTTC.

This chain links TRBV4-1 with TRBJ2-5; the match to TRBD2 covers 11 bases. From germline, CDR1 is MGHRA and CDR2 YSYEKL. J gave up 5 bases and V 4 bases, and 12 bases lay outside the gene matches. The CDR3 consists of 17 residues. This CDR3 reads CASSPAGDSGGAETQYF. As DNA, the CDR3 is TGCGCCAGCAGCCCAGCGGGGGATAGCGGGGGGGCCGAGACCCAGTACTTC.

The chain employs TRBV12-1 and TRBJ2-4; the DNA was not compared with TRBD2, the D call given in the table. TRBV12-1 has pseudogene status. The CDR3 length is 15 residues. This chain's CDR3 is CASSFCPARENIQYF. DNA of the CDR3: TGTGCCAGCAGCTTTTGTCCTGCACGAGAAAACATTCAGTACTTC.

CDR3 coding DNA: TGTGCCAGCAGCTTAGGCGGAGGGAGCGGAGAGACCCAGTACTTC. This gives the protein CASSLGGGSGETQYF. The chain carries TRBV9 and TRBJ2-5; a weak D match, TRBD2 (6 bases). From germline, CDR1 is SGDLS and CDR2 YYNGEE. This CDR3 spans 15 amino acids. V dropped 4 bases and J dropped 4 bases, with 17 bases sitting between them.

V and J are TRBV6-5 and TRBJ1-3, with a possible D match to TRBD1 (5 bases). The CDR3 covers 14 residues. CDR1 and CDR2 from the germline V gene are MNHEY and SVGAGI. V shed 4 bases and J shed 3 bases, with 10 bases lying between them. For the CDR3, the DNA is TGTGCCAGCAGTTTAGACAGTGGTGGAAACACCATATATTTT. Translating it yields CASSLDSGGNTIYF.

This chain connects TRBV19 to TRBJ1-5; TRBD1 might be the D (5 bases). This CDR3 comprises 14 residues. The V gene lost 7 bases and the J gene lost 4 bases, with 14 bases spanning the gap. CDR1 and CDR2 from the germline V gene are LNHDA and SQIVND (reference sequence). CDR3 in DNA: TGTGCCAGTAAGCCCGGGACTCATAATCAGCCCCAGCATTTT. Protein sequence: CASKPGTHNQPQHF.

This sequence joins TRBV2 and TRBJ1-4, with D uncertain. From germline, CDR1 is SNHLY and CDR2 FYNNEI. The V end lost 8 bases, the J end lost 0 bases, and 10 bases lay between the germline ends. The CDR3 loop spans 14 amino acids. The CDR3 loop is CASDSAATNEKLFF. CDR3 sequence (DNA): TGTGCCAGCGATTCGGCAGCAACTAATGAAAAACTGTTTTTT. The variable domain in full, with the rest retrieved from reference TRBV2 and TRBJ1-4, is EPEVTQTPSHQVTQMGQEVILRCVPISNHLYFYWYRQILGQKVEFLVSFYNNEISEKSEIFDDQFSVERPDGSNFTLKIRSTKLEDSAMYFCASDSAATNEKLFFGSGTQLSVL.

V and J are TRBV30 and TRBJ2-1, with 8 nucleotides matching TRBD2. V lost 5 bases, J lost 12 bases, and 9 bases stayed unmatched. CDR1 is GTSNPN, CDR2 SVGIG, per germline (reference sequence). The CDR3 has 12 amino acids. The CDR3, as DNA: TGTGCCTGGGGTTGGTTAGCGGGGACGCAGTTCTTC. It yields the protein CAWGWLAGTQFF. Full variable domain (outside the CDR3, taken from reference TRBV30 and TRBJ2-1): SQTIHQWPATLVQPVGSPLSLECTVEGTSNPNLYWYRQAAGRGLQLLFYSVGIGQISSEVPQNLSASRPQDRQFILSSKKLLLSDSGFYLCAWGWLAGTQFFGPGTRLTVL.

The V call is TRBV6-6, the J call TRBJ2-2; 8 positions agree with TRBD2. This CDR3 spans 16 amino acids. Trimming removed 6 bases from V and 5 bases from J; junction bases left unmatched: 11. Germline CDR1 MNHNY, CDR2 SVGAGI (reference sequence). CDR3 sequence (DNA): TGTGCCAGCAGCCTCGGGGCTAGCGGGCATACCGGGGAGCTGTTTTTT. Protein sequence: CASSLGASGHTGELFF.

The chain recombines TRBV6-5 with TRBJ1-2; 8 nucleotides line up with TRBD1. V gave up 0 bases and J gave up 8 bases; unmatched junction bases: 11. This CDR3 contains 16 residues. Germline V lookup: CDR1 MNHEY, CDR2 SVGAGI. The CDR3 here is CASSYSPGGGIKGYTF. The CDR3 DNA reads TGTGCCAGCAGTTACTCACCAGGGGGCGGAATCAAGGGCTACACCTTC.

This chain connects TRBV6-1 to TRBJ2-6; no clear D gene. Germline V lookup: CDR1 MNHNS, CDR2 SASEGT. The CDR3 is 14 amino acids. V lost 5 bases, J lost 0 bases, and 5 bases lay in between. The CDR3: CASSSSSGANVLTF. The CDR3 DNA follows: TGTGCCAGCAGTTCTAGCTCTGGGGCCAACGTCCTGACTTTC.

J is TRBJ1-4 and V is TRBV6-5, with 9 bases lining up with TRBD1. The V segment lost 0 bases and the J segment 11 bases; nucleotides outside the gene matches: 1. The CDR3 is made up of 13 amino acids. CDR1 and CDR2 (germline): MNHEY, SVGAGI. CDR3 nucleotides: TGTGCCAGCAGTTACTCCGGACAGGGGAAACTGTTTTTT. It is translated as CASSYSGQGKLFF.